This is a list of T cell receptor beta chains from one sample in a study of blood T cells in healthy people across ages. TCRdb independently ran MiXCR on the 5' RACE reads; one entry per CDR3 protein. The data hold hundreds of thousands of distinct CDR3 sequences, with 40% to 50% observed a single time. The material sequenced was blood. Every receptor here comes from a man aged 60 to 75 in good health. The CDR3 runs from the conserved cysteine through the conserved F or W. A D gene is named only where the DNA matches it firmly. Where a row states a size, it is once, few, many or the class of an expanded clone; other rows omit it.

TRBJ1-1 | TRBD1 | few | TRBV20-1 | CSARVQGADTEAFF | TGCAGTGCTAGAGTACAGGGGGCAGACACTGAAGCTTTCTTT
TRBJ2-5 | . | . | TRBV9 | CASSEGDYQETQYF | TGTGCCAGCAGCGAGGGAGATTACCAAGAGACCCAGTACTTC
TRBJ2-7 | TRBD2 | . | TRBV9 | CASSVSGGTYEQYF | TGTGCCAGCAGTGTTAGCGGGGGGACCTACGAGCAGTACTTC
TRBJ1-4 | . | few | TRBV6-2/TRBV6-3 | CASRRDGINEKLFF | TGTGCCAGCAGAAGAGACGGGATTAATGAAAAACTGTTTTTT
TRBJ1-1 | . | . | TRBV6-5 | CASKRTEQNTEAFF | TGTGCCAGCAAACGGACAGAACAGAACACTGAAGCTTTCTTT
TRBJ2-5 | . | many | TRBV27 | CASSRAGKETQYF | TGTGCCAGCAGTAGGGCAGGGAAGGAGACCCAGTACTTC
TRBJ2-5 | TRBD2 | many | TRBV6-5 | CASSYSSGGVFETQYF | TGTGCCAGCAGTTACTCTAGCGGGGGAGTTTTTGAGACCCAGTACTTC
TRBJ2-7 | . | few | TRBV21-1 | CASSKEGDLGRVNYEQYF | TGTGCCAGCAGCAAAGAAGGAGATTTAGGCAGGGTAAACTACGAGCAGTACTTC
TRBJ1-4 | TRBD1 | . | TRBV5-6 | CASSFGQGSGKLFF | TGTGCCAGCAGCTTTGGACAGGGGAGTGGAAAACTGTTTTTT
TRBJ2-4 | . | . | TRBV6-2/TRBV6-3 | CASTPRELREQYF | TGTGCCAGCACCCCACGGGAGTTAAGGGAGCAGTACTTC
TRBJ2-1 | TRBD2 | . | TRBV20-1 | CSARERVGLAGVPYEQFF | TGCAGTGCTAGAGAGCGGGTTGGACTAGCGGGGGTTCCCTACGAGCAGTTCTTC
TRBJ1-2 | TRBD1 | few | TRBV5-1 | CASSLGPVGQGYGYTF | TGCGCCAGCAGCTTGGGTCCAGTTGGACAGGGGTATGGCTACACCTTC
TRBJ2-5 | TRBD1 | . | TRBV15 | CATSTLLGTGGVNEQYF | TGTGCCACCAGCACCCTCCTTGGGACAGGGGGCGTGAATGAGCAGTACTTC
TRBJ2-1 | TRBD2 | many | TRBV4-1 | CASTGGGSYNEQFF | TGCGCCAGCACCGGGGGGGGCTCCTACAATGAGCAGTTCTTC
TRBJ2-3 | TRBD2 | . | TRBV5-5 | CASSWGGGTDTQYF | TGTGCCAGCAGCTGGGGGGGGGGCACAGATACGCAGTATTTT
TRBJ2-7 | TRBD1 | many | TRBV20-1 | CSARASTGVFSYEQYF | TGCAGTGCTAGAGCCTCGACAGGGGTTTTTTCCTACGAGCAGTACTTC
TRBJ2-5 | TRBD2 | few | TRBV11-2 | CASSQTSGGRETQYF | TGTGCCAGCAGCCAGACTAGCGGGGGACGAGAGACCCAGTACTTC
TRBJ2-3 | . | few | TRBV5-1 | CASSLADTSTDTQYF | TGCGCCAGCAGCTTGGCGGACACCTCCACAGATACGCAGTATTTT
TRBJ2-7 | . | . | TRBV4-1 | CASKGSLTSYEQYF | TGCGCCAGTAAGGGGTCTTTAACCTCCTACGAGCAGTACTTC
TRBJ2-7 | . | . | TRBV7-2 | CASSLTRGPYNEQYF | TGTGCCAGCAGCTTAACCCGGGGGCCCTACAATGAGCAGTACTTC
TRBJ2-5 | . | few | TRBV14 | CASSQGTGLSRQYF | TGTGCCAGCAGCCAAGGTACGGGCCTAAGTCGGCAGTACTTC
TRBJ2-7 | TRBD1 | . | TRBV2 | CASKDSGQVYEQYF | TGTGCCAGCAAGGATTCGGGACAGGTCTACGAGCAGTACTTC
TRBJ2-1 | TRBD2 | . | TRBV12-3/TRBV12-4 | CASSDTLAGAYNEQFF | TGTGCCAGCAGCGATACACTAGCGGGGGCCTACAATGAGCAGTTCTTC
TRBJ1-2 | . | . | TRBV7-2 | CASSLVWGGSGYTF | TGTGCCAGCAGCTTAGTATGGGGAGGTTCGGGCTACACCTTC
TRBJ2-5 | TRBD2 | . | TRBV27 | CASSRTSGGAWYDNEQYF | TGTGCCAGCAGCCGCACTAGCGGGGGGGCCTGGTACGACAATGAGCAGTACTTC
TRBJ2-7 | TRBD1 | . | TRBV19 | CASSMGQGYEQYF | TGTGCCAGTAGTATGGGACAGGGCTACGAGCAGTACTTC
TRBJ1-6 | . | . | TRBV7-2 | CASSLEYSSPLHF | TGTGCCAGCAGCCTAGAATACTCTTCACCCCTCCACTTT
TRBJ1-2 | . | few | TRBV28 | CASSIQGHHYGYTF | TGTGCCAGCAGTATCCAGGGGCATCACTATGGCTACACCTTC
TRBJ2-1 | TRBD2 | . | TRBV7-8 | CASSFLGASGNEEEAQFF | TGTGCCAGCAGCTTCCTGGGGGCTAGCGGGAATGAGGAAGAGGCCCAGTTCTTC
TRBJ1-3 | TRBD1 | . | TRBV6-6 | CASSYPVRGLGNTIYF | TGTGCCAGCAGTTATCCGGTCAGGGGGCTTGGAAACACCATATATTTT
TRBJ1-4 | TRBD1 | few | TRBV6-6 | CASSSGTGSREKLFF | TGTGCCAGCAGTTCCGGGACAGGGAGCCGTGAAAAACTGTTTTTT
TRBJ2-1 | TRBD2 | . | TRBV7-9 | CASSGRGGLADNEQFF | TGTGCCAGCAGCGGACGTGGGGGACTAGCGGACAATGAGCAGTTCTTC
TRBJ1-2 | . | . | TRBV6-2/TRBV6-3 | CASILRGGKDGYTF | TGTGCCAGCATTTTACGCGGGGGAAAGGATGGCTACACCTTC
TRBJ2-2 | . | . | TRBV29-1 | CSVRSGINTGELFF | TGCAGCGTCCGTAGCGGAATCAACACCGGGGAGCTGTTTTTT
TRBJ1-5 | . | . | TRBV29-1 | CSAGRGANQPQHF | TGCAGCGCGGGACGGGGGGCCAATCAGCCCCAGCATTTT
TRBJ2-5 | TRBD2 | . | TRBV14 | CASGSGGIRHETQYF | TGTGCCAGCGGCAGCGGGGGAATCCGGCACGAGACCCAGTACTTC
TRBJ2-5 | . | few | TRBV3-1 | CASTMRAGETQYF | TGTGCCAGCACCATGAGGGCCGGAGAGACCCAGTACTTC
TRBJ1-4 | . | few | TRBV12-3/TRBV12-4 | CASTLGTNEKLFF | TGTGCCAGCACATTAGGGACTAATGAAAAACTGTTTTTT
TRBJ2-4 | TRBD2 | . | TRBV27 | CASGGTSGSLAQYF | TGTGCCAGCGGGGGGACTAGCGGGAGTTTAGCGCAGTACTTC
TRBJ1-1 | . | . | TRBV6-6 | CASSPSGGTNTEAFF | TGTGCCAGCAGCCCTAGCGGGGGTACGAACACTGAAGCTTTCTTT
TRBJ2-3 | TRBD1 | . | TRBV4-2 | CASSRRTGSGTDTQYF | TGTGCCAGCAGCCGCCGGACAGGGTCAGGGACAGATACGCAGTATTTT
TRBJ2-1 | . | . | TRBV7-2 | CASSRTGDLYNEQFF | TGTGCCAGCAGCCGCACGGGCGATCTCTACAATGAGCAGTTCTTC
TRBJ2-1 | . | few | TRBV9 | CASSVEGRTTGEQFF | TGTGCCAGCAGCGTAGAGGGTAGGACTACCGGTGAGCAGTTCTTC
TRBJ1-4 | . | . | TRBV3-1 | CASSPSGPNEKLFF | TGTGCCAGCAGCCCCTCCGGACCGAATGAAAAACTGTTTTTT
TRBJ1-5 | . | . | TRBV4-3 | CASSQEPPAAGGQPQHF | TGCGCCAGCAGCCAAGAGCCTCCGGCGGCGGGGGGCCAGCCCCAGCATTTT
TRBJ2-6 | . | . | TRBV7-9 | CASSSPQSSGANVLTF | TGTGCCAGCAGCTCCCCCCAGAGCTCTGGGGCCAACGTCCTGACTTTC
TRBJ2-7 | . | few | TRBV3-1 | CASSHTGRETYEQYF | TGTGCCAGCAGCCATACCGGACGGGAAACCTACGAGCAGTACTTC
TRBJ2-3 | TRBD2 | few | TRBV11-3 | CASSSPTSGGAEDTQYF | TGTGCCAGCAGCTCACCGACTAGCGGGGGGGCTGAAGATACGCAGTATTTT
TRBJ2-5 | TRBD1 | . | TRBV7-9 | CASSLAGTGYETQYF | TGTGCCAGCAGCCTAGCCGGGACAGGGTACGAGACCCAGTACTTC
TRBJ1-2 | . | . | TRBV7-9 | CASSLGSLEGRGGYTF | TGTGCCAGCAGCTTAGGATCTTTGGAGGGACGCGGCGGCTACACCTTC
TRBJ2-7 | TRBD1 | few | TRBV5-1 | CASSRQGIGSSYEQYF | TGCGCCAGCAGCCGACAGGGAATTGGGAGCTCCTACGAGCAGTACTTC
TRBJ2-1 | TRBD2 | . | TRBV5-1 | CASSLGASGGGDEQFF | TGCGCCAGCAGCTTGGGGGCTAGCGGGGGAGGAGATGAGCAGTTCTTC
TRBJ2-7 | . | few | TRBV4-3 | CASSQERAGTYEQYF | TGCGCCAGCAGCCAAGAGAGGGCAGGGACCTACGAGCAGTACTTC
TRBJ2-1 | TRBD2 | . | TRBV11-2 | CASSLTSGGTKTYNEQFF | TGTGCCAGCAGCTTGACTAGCGGGGGGACGAAGACCTACAATGAGCAGTTCTTC
TRBJ2-1 | TRBD1 | once | TRBV5-1 | CASSNGQGPSFNEQFF | TGCGCCAGCAGCAACGGACAGGGGCCCTCCTTCAATGAGCAGTTCTTC
TRBJ2-4 | TRBD1 | few | TRBV6-1 | CASSLTGAENIQYF | TGTGCCAGCAGTTTGACAGGGGCAGAAAACATTCAGTACTTC